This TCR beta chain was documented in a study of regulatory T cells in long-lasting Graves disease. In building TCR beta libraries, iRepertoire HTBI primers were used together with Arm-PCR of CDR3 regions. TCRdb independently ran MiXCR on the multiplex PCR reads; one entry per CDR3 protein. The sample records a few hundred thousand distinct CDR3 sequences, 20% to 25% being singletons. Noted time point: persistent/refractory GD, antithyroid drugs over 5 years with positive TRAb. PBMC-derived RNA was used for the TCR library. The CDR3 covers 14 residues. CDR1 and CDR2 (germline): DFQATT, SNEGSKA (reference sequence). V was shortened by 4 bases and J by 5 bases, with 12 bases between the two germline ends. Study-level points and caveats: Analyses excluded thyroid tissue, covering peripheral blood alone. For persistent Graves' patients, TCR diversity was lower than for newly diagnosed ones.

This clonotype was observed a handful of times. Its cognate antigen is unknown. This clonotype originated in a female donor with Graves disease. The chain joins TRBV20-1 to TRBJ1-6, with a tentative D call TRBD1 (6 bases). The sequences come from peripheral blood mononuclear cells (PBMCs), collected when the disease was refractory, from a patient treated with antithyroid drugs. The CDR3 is CSATRTANNSPLHF. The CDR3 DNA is TGCAGTGCTACCCGGACAGCAAATAATTCACCCCTCCACTTT.